This record concerns one TCR beta chain sequence. From the RT-PCR reads, TCRdb called clonotypes with MiXCR, one entry per CDR3 protein. Among fewer than 800,000 distinct CDR3 sequences listed, around 14% were seen once. Germline CDR1 SGHTA, CDR2 FQGNSA. V was trimmed by 5 bases and J by 6 bases, leaving 16 bases between them. The CDR3 has 14 amino acids. This receptor was taken from a female donor in good health, serving as a healthy control. Specimen: memory CD4+ T cells from blood. The chain combines TRBV7-2 with TRBJ1-1; no definite D call. CDR3 sequence (DNA): TGTGCCAGCAGCGCTCTAAGGGAGGCAGCTGAAGCTTTCTTT. This gives the protein CASSALREAAEAFF.